This T cell receptor beta chain originates from a study of CD4 T cells in relation to SARS-CoV-2 and coronaviruses. Study conclusions and caveats: In around 60% of donors, memory CD4+ clonotypes crossrecognized SARS-CoV-2 and at least one common cold coronavirus spike. Compared with monoreactive clones, crossreactive clones showed significantly weaker SARS-CoV-2 expansion. Memory recall responses, not primary responses primed in culture, are what the assay detects.

9.4 x 10^4 or so naive or memory CD4+ cells were cultured with CEF peptides for about nine days. The V end was cut by 4 bases, the J end by 6 bases, with 13 bases between. CDR1 GTSNPN and CDR2 SVGIG come from the germline V gene (reference sequence). The CDR3 length is 13 residues. The method was immunoSEQ multiplex PCR; TCRdb's version includes in-frame clones alone and lacks a portion of them. The sample gives some 46,000 clones, roughly 80% of which show up once; over 1.1% is in the top ten. To note about this clone: The antigen remains unidentified.

Source material: naive CD4+ T cells from PBMCs, cultured in vitro. Subset described: naive CD4+ T cells isolated by negative enrichment. The sequence was collected from an adult with COVID-19. This chain joins TRBV30 and TRBJ2-1; D may be TRBD2 (6 bases). CDR3: CAWTRESANEQFF. CDR3 DNA sequence: TGTGCCTGGACACGGGAGTCCGCCAATGAGCAGTTCTTC.